This T cell receptor (beta chain) was recovered during a study of identical twins. Study-level points and caveats: Out-of-frame alpha sequences shared between twins exhibited an excess of low generation probability.

About this clonotype: No antigen is known for it.

Germline V gives CDR1 ENHRY, CDR2 SYGVKD. Trimming took 8 bases from V and 0 from J, leaving 12 bases between them. The CDR3 contains 14 residues. TCRdb itself ran the 5' RACE reads through MiXCR, one entry per CDR3 protein. Of approximately 260,000 distinct CDR3 sequences in the sample, roughly 8.7% were seen once. This sample was shared with a second study, whose subject was yellow fever vaccine responses in identical twins.

The sequence was collected from a woman aged 18-29 years in good health. The rearrangement links TRBV10-3 to TRBJ2-3; either TRBD1 or TRBD2 may fit D (5 bases each). Sequenced input: CD8+ T cells sorted from blood. The DNA of the CDR3 is TGTGCCATCGGGGACGGTGCTAGCACAGATACGCAGTATTTT. The encoded protein is CAIGDGASTDTQYF.